This T cell receptor beta chain was recovered during a study of T cell repertoires in cytomegalovirus infection. At least ten counts were recorded for this clonotype. TCRdb fed the reads into MiXCR, producing one record per CDR3 protein. The sample lists almost 300,000 distinct CDR3 sequences; roughly 9.3% were seen once. Trimming shortened V by 3 bases and J by 4 bases, and 10 bases separated the two germline ends. In germline, CDR1 is SQVTM, CDR2 ANQGSEA. The CDR3 extends over 13 amino acids. The sample was PBMCs. V is TRBV29-1 and J is TRBJ2-1; no firm D call. The TCR was taken from a human donor in good health (CMV status not recorded). Some clones in this sample may be carry-over from other donors' samples. CDR3 sequence: CSVDVGLYNEQFF. DNA for the CDR3: TGCAGCGTTGACGTGGGATTGTACAATGAGCAGTTCTTC.